This T cell receptor beta chain appears in the sequencing data of a study of T cell responses to AZD1222 COVID-19 vaccine. Whole-study results and caveats: Among AZD1222 vaccinees, only five or six were seropositive at baseline.

Generated by immunoSEQ multiplex PCR, the TCRdb table keeps only in-frame clones and is missing some. The sample has some 98,000 clones, about 81% seen once. The CDR3 runs 15 residues. Trimming cost V 4 bases and J 8 bases; bases outside gene matches: 10. Germline CDR1 is SGHRS and CDR2 is YFSETQ. About this clone itself: Its antigen is unidentified.

This receptor was identified in an adult who received the AZD1222 COVID-19 vaccine. The material sequenced was peripheral blood, taken 28 days after the second AZD1222 dose. This sequence joins TRBV5-1 and TRBJ1-2, with 11 bases identical to TRBD1. The CDR3 spells CASSPSGTGGVGYTF. DNA of the CDR3: TGCGCCAGCAGCCCGTCCGGGACAGGGGGGGTAGGCTACACCTTC.